The rows below give T cell receptor beta chains drawn from one sample of a study of blood T cell repertoires in COVID-19. Method: immunoSEQ multiplex PCR; TCRdb's copy keeps in-frame clones and lacks some. Here the sample spans more than 150,000 clones, about 85% being singletons. The sequencing sample was made of peripheral blood. The receptors originated from a woman in her sixties or seventies with acute or convalescent COVID-19. Both conserved end residues are part of each CDR3. D genes are given only for firm matches. Where a row states a size, it is once, few, many or the class of an expanded clone; other rows omit it.

cdr3_nt	cdr3_aa	d_call	v_call	clone_size	j_call
TGTGCCAGCAGCTTTGGGGGGGGCACGTACAATGAGCAGTTCTTC	CASSFGGGTYNEQFF	NA	TRBV7-2	few	TRBJ2-1
TGCGCCAGCAGCTCATCTCCGGGGATCAAAAACATTCAGTACTTC	CASSSSPGIKNIQYF	NA	TRBV5-1	NA	TRBJ2-4
TGTGCCAGCAGCTCCCAGGGCTTTTACCAAGAGACCCAGTACTTC	CASSSQGFYQETQYF	NA	TRBV5-4	NA	TRBJ2-5
TGTGCCAGCAGCGCGGGACTAGCGAGCTACAATGAGCAGTTCTTC	CASSAGLASYNEQFF	TRBD2	TRBV11-2	NA	TRBJ2-1
TGTGCCAGCAACCCACATCCTTATGGCTACACCTTC	CASNPHPYGYTF	NA	TRBV6-5	NA	TRBJ1-2
TGTGCCAGCCGGACAGGGAGGAACACTGAAGCTTTCTTT	CASRTGRNTEAFF	TRBD1	TRBV12-3/TRBV12-4	NA	TRBJ1-1
TGTGCCAGTACCCCGACGACAGCTTCTAACTATGGCTACACCTTC	CASTPTTASNYGYTF	NA	TRBV19	NA	TRBJ1-2
TGCGCCAGCAGCCCGGGGGTAGGCTCTGGAAACACCATATATTTT	CASSPGVGSGNTIYF	NA	TRBV4-1	NA	TRBJ1-3
TGTGCCAGCAGCAAAGCTTGGCGGGCCTCAGGCCAAGAGACCCAGTACTTC	CASSKAWRASGQETQYF	NA	TRBV21-1	NA	TRBJ2-5
TGTGCCAGCGGCCGGGACAGGGAGGGGAGCCGGGGAGAGACCCAGTACTTC	CASGRDREGSRGETQYF	TRBD1	TRBV27	NA	TRBJ2-5